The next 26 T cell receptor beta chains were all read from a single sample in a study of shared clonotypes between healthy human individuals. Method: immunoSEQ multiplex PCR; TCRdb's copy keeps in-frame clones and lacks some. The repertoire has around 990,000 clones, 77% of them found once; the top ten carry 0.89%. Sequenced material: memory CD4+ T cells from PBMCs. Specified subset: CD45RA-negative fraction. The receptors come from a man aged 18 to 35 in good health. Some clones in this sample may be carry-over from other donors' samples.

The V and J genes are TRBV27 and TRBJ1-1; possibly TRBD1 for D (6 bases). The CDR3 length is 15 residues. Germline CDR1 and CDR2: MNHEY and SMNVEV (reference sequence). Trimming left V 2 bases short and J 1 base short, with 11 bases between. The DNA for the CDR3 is TGTGCCAGCAGTTTACAGGGGTGGGGGAACACTGAAGCTTTCTTT. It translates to CASSLQGWGNTEAFF.

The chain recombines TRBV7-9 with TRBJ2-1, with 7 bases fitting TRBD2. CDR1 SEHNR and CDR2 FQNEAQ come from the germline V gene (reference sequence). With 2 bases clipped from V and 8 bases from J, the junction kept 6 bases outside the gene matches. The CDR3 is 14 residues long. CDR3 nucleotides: TGTGCCAGCAGCTTATCCGGGACTACAGATGAGCAGTTCTTC. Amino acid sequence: CASSLSGTTDEQFF.

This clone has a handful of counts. CDR3 in DNA: TGTGCCAGCAGCTTAGGGGTGAGCAATCAGCCCCAGCATTTT. This encodes CASSLGVSNQPQHF. This sequence joins TRBV7-8 and TRBJ1-5; D uncertain. Trimming left V 1 base short and J 1 base short, with 5 bases between. The germline V gene has CDR1 SGHVS and CDR2 FQNEAQ. The length of the CDR3 is 14 residues.

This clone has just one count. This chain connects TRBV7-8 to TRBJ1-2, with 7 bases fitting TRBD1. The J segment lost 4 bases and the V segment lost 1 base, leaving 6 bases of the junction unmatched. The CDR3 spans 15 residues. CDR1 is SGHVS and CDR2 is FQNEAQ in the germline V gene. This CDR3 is CASSLVGGASYGYTF. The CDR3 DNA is TGTGCCAGCAGCTTAGTAGGGGGCGCAAGCTATGGCTACACCTTC.

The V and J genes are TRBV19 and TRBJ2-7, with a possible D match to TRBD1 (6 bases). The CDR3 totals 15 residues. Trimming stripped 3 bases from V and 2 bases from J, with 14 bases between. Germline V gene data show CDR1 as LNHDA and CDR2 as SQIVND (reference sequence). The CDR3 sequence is CASSMQRTATYEQYF. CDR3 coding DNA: TGTGCCAGTAGTATGCAACGGACAGCCACCTACGAGCAGTACTTC. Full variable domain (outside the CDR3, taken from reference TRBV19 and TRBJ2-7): DGGITQSPKYLFRKEGQNVTLSCEQNLNHDAMYWYRQDPGQGLRLIYYSQIVNDFQKGDIAEGYSVSREKKESFPLTVTSAQKNPTAFYLCASSMQRTATYEQYFGPGTRLTVT.

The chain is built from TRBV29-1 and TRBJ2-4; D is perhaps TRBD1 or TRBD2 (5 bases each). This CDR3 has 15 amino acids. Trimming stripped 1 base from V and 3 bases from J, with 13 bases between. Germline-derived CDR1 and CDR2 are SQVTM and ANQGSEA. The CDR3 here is CSVEGGPFGKNIQYF. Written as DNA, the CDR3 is TGCAGCGTTGAAGGGGGACCCTTCGGCAAAAACATTCAGTACTTC.

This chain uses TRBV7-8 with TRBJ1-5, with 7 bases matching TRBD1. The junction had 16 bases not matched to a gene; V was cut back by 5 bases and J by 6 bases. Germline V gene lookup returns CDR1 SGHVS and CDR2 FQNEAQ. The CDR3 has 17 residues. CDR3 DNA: TGTGCCAGCAGCCCTACCGAAAGGGGGCGCGAAAGTCAGCCCCAGCATTTT. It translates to CASSPTERGRESQPQHF.

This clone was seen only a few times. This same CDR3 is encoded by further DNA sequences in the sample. The CDR3 DNA follows: TGTGCCAGTTCTAGGGACAGGGTGAACACTGAAGCTTTCTTT. This codes for CASSRDRVNTEAFF. The V call is TRBV2, the J call TRBJ1-1; TRBD1 agrees at 9 bases. CDR1 and CDR2 from the germline V gene are SNHLY and FYNNEI. With 9 bases clipped from V and 0 bases from J, the junction kept 5 bases outside the gene matches. The CDR3 runs 14 residues. Filled out from reference TRBV2 and TRBJ1-1, the complete variable domain reads EPEVTQTPSHQVTQMGQEVILRCVPISNHLYFYWYRQILGQKVEFLVSFYNNEISEKSEIFDDQFSVERPDGSNFTLKIRSTKLEDSAMYFCASSRDRVNTEAFFGQGTRLTVV.

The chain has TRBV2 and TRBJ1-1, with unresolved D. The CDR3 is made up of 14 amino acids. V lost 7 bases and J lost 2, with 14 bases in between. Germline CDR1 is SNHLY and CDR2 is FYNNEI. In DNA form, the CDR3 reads TGTGCCAGCACGGGTAGGGCAACTAACACTGAAGCTTTCTTT. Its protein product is CASTGRATNTEAFF.

The CDR3 sequence is CASSVTRGDEQFF. The DNA of the CDR3 is TGTGCCAGCAGTGTTACTAGGGGCGATGAGCAGTTCTTC. The V and J genes are TRBV6-5 and TRBJ2-1; perhaps D is TRBD1 or TRBD2 (5 bases each). Per the germline V gene, CDR1 is MNHEY and CDR2 is SVGAGI. The CDR3 runs 13 residues. Trimming cost V 5 bases and J 8 bases, with 13 bases left between them.

This chain's CDR3 is CASSRTSGEYNEQFF. Here the CDR3 DNA reads TGTGCCAGCAGCCGGACTAGCGGGGAATACAATGAGCAGTTCTTC. The V and J genes are TRBV11-1 and TRBJ2-1; 12 positions agree with TRBD2. The CDR3 contains 15 residues. V trimming: 5 bases; J trimming: 4 bases; junction bases outside the gene matches: 3. In germline, CDR1 is SGHAT, CDR2 FQDESV (reference sequence).

CDR3 in DNA: TGCGCCAGCAGCTTGGGGACGGCTAGCGGCCAAGAGACCCAGTACTTC. Its protein is CASSLGTASGQETQYF. The chain recombines TRBV5-1 with TRBJ2-5; 7 nucleotides agree with TRBD2. This CDR3 has 16 residues. The germline gives CDR1 SGHRS, CDR2 YFSETQ. V lost 0 bases to trimming and J lost 1 base; unmatched junction nucleotides: 6.

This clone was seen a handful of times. CDR3 in DNA: TGTGCCATCAGTGGGAGCAACCAGGCCCATGAGCAGTTCTTC. It yields the protein CAISGSNQAHEQFF. This chain uses TRBV10-3 with TRBJ2-1, with unresolved D. Germline CDR1 is ENHRY and CDR2 is SYGVKD. This CDR3 comprises 14 residues. With 4 bases removed from V and 8 bases from J, the gap between germline ends came to 15 bases.

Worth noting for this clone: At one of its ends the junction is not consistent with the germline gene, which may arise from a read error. The CDR3 nucleotides read TGCAGCGCCCGAGGAGGGTCCTGCGAGCAGTACTTC. This encodes CSARGGSCEQYF. J is TRBJ2-7 and V is TRBV29-1, with D possibly matching TRBD2 (6 bases). Germline V gene sequence: CDR1 SQVTM, CDR2 ANQGSEA. The CDR3 contains 12 residues.

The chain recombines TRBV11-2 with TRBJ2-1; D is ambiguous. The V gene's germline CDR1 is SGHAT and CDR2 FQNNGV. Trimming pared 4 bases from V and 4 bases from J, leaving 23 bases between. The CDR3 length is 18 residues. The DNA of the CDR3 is TGTGCCAGCAGCTCAACCTCCCGTCTCTCCAGGAGATACAATGAGCAGTTCTTC. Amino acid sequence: CASSSTSRLSRRYNEQFF.

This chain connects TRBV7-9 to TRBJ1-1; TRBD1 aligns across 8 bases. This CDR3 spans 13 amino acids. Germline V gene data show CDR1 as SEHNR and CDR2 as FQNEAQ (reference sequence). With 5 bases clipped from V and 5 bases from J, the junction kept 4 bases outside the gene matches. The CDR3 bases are TGTGCCAGCAGCGTAAGACAGGGGACTGAAGCTTTCTTT. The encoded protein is CASSVRQGTEAFF.

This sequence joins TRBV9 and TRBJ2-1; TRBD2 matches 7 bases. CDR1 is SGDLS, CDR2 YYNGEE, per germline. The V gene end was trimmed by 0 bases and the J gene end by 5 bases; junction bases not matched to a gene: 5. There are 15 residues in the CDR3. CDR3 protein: CASSVALAENNEQFF. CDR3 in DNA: TGTGCCAGCAGCGTAGCTCTAGCGGAAAACAATGAGCAGTTCTTC.

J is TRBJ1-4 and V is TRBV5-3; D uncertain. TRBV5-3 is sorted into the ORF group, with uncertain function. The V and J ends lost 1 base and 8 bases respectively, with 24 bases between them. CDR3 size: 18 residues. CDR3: CARSLTFLSLGFPEKLFF. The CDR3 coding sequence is TGTGCCAGAAGCTTGACTTTCCTCAGCCTAGGTTTTCCGGAAAAACTGTTTTTT.

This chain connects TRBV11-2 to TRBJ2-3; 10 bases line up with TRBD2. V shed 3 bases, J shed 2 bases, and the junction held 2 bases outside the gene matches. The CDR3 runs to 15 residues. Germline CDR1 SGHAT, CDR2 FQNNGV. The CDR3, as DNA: TGTGCCAGCAGCTTGGGACTAGCGCTCACAGATACGCAGTATTTT. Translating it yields CASSLGLALTDTQYF.

The CDR3 region is CASSLGPDNSGNTIYF. CDR3 in DNA: TGCGCCAGCAGCTTGGGACCGGACAACTCTGGAAACACCATATATTTT. The genes are TRBV5-1 and TRBJ1-3, with a tentative D call TRBD1 (5 bases). The CDR3 runs to 16 residues. Trimming took off 0 bases at V and 0 bases at J, with 10 bases between the two ends. Germline V lookup: CDR1 SGHRS, CDR2 YFSETQ.

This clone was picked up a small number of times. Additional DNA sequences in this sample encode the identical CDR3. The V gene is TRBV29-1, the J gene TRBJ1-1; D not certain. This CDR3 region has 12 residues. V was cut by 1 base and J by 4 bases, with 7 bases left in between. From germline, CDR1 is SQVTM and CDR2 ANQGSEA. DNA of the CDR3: TGCAGCGTTGAAGGGGAGGGCACTGAAGCTTTCTTT. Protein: CSVEGEGTEAFF. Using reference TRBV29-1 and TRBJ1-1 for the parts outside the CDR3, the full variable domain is SAVISQKPSRDICQRGTSLTIQCQVDSQVTMMFWYRQQPGQSLTLIATANQGSEATYESGFVIDKFPISRPNLTFSTLTVSNMSPEDSSIYLCSVEGEGTEAFFGQGTRLTVV.

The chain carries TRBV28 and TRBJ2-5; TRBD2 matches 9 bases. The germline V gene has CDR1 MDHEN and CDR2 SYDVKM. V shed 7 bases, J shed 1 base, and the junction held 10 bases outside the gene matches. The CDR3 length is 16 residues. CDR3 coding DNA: TGTGCCAGCACCCGCGTAGCGGGAGCGGGCCAAGAGACCCAGTACTTC. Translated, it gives CASTRVAGAGQETQYF.

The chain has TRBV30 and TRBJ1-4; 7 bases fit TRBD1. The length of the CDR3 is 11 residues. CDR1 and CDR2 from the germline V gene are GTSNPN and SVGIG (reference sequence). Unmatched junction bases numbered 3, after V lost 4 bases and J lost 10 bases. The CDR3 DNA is TGTGCCTGGAAAGGGGGCGGAAAACTGTTTTTT. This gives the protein CAWKGGGKLFF. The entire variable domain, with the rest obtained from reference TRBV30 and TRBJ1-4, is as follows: SQTIHQWPATLVQPVGSPLSLECTVEGTSNPNLYWYRQAAGRGLQLLFYSVGIGQISSEVPQNLSASRPQDRQFILSSKKLLLSDSGFYLCAWKGGGKLFFGSGTQLSVL.

CDR3 amino acids: CASSAGANYNEQFF. For the CDR3, the DNA is TGTGCCAGCAGTGCAGGGGCAAACTACAATGAGCAGTTCTTC. The V gene is TRBV6-1, the J gene TRBJ2-1, with D maybe TRBD1 (6 bases). The V and J ends lost 4 bases and 3 bases respectively, with 10 bases between them. The CDR3 spans 14 residues. Germline assignment: CDR1 MNHNS and CDR2 SASEGT.

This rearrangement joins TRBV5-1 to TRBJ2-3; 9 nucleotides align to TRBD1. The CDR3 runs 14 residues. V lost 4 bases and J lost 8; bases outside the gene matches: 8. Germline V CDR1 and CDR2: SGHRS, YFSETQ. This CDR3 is CASSTPGQGPTQYF. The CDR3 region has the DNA TGCGCCAGCAGCACTCCGGGACAGGGCCCTACGCAGTATTTT.

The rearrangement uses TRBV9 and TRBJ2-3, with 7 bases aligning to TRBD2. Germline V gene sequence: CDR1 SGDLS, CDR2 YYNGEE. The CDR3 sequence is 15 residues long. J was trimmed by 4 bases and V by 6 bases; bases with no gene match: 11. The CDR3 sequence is CASTRLGTIPDTQYF. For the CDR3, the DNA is TGTGCCAGCACCAGATTGGGGACTATACCAGATACGCAGTATTTT. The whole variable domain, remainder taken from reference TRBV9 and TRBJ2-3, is DSGVTQTPKHLITATGQRVTLRCSPRSGDLSVYWYQQSLDQGLQFLIQYYNGEERAKGNILERFSAQQFPDLHSELNLSSLELGDSALYFCASTRLGTIPDTQYFGPGTRLTVL.